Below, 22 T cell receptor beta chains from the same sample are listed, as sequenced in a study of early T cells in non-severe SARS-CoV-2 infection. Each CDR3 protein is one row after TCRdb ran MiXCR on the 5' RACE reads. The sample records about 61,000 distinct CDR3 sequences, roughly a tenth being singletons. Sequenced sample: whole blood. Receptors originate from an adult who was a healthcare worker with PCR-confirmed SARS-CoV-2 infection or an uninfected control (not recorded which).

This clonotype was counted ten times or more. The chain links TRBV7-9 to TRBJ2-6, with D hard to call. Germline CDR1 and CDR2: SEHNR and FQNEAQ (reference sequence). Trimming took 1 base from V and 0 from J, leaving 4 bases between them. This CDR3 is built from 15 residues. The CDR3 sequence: CASSLVGSGANVLTF. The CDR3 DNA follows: TGTGCCAGCAGCTTAGTTGGCTCTGGGGCCAACGTCCTGACTTTC.

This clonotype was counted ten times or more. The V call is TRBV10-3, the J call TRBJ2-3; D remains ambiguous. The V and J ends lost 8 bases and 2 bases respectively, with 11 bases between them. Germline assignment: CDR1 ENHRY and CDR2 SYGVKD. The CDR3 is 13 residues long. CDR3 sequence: CAIEVENTDTQYF. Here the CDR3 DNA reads TGTGCCATCGAAGTGGAAAACACAGATACGCAGTATTTT.

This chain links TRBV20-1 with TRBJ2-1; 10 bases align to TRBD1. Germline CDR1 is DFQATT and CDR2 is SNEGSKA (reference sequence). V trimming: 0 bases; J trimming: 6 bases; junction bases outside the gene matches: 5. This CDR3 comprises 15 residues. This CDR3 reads CSARDGDRGTNEQFF. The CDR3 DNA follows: TGCAGTGCTAGAGATGGGGACAGGGGAACCAATGAGCAGTTCTTC.

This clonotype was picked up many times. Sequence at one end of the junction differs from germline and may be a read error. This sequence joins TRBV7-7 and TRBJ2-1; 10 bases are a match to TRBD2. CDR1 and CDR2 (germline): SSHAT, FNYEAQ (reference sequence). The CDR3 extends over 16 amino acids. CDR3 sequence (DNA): TGTGCTAGCAGCCGAAGCTCTAGCGGGGGTAACAATGAGCAGTTCTTC. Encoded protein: CASSRSSSGGNNEQFF.

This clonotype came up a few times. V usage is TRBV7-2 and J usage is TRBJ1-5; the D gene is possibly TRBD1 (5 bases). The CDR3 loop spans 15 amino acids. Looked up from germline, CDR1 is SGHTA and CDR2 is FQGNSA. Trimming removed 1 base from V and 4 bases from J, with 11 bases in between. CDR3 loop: CASSLDQGPNQPQHF. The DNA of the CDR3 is TGTGCCAGCAGCTTAGACCAGGGCCCGAATCAGCCCCAGCATTTT.

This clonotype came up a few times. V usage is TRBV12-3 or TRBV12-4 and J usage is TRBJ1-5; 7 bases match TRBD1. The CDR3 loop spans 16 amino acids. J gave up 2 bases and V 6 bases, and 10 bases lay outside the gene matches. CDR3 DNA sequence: TGTGCCAGCAGCCATCACACAGGGACAGGCAATCAGCCCCAGCATTTT. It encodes CASSHHTGTGNQPQHF.

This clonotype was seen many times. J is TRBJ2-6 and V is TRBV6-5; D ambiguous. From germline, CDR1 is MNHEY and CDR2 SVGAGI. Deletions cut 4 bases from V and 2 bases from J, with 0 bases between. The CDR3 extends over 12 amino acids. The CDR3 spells CASSSGANVLTF. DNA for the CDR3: TGTGCCAGCAGTTCTGGGGCCAACGTCCTGACTTTC.

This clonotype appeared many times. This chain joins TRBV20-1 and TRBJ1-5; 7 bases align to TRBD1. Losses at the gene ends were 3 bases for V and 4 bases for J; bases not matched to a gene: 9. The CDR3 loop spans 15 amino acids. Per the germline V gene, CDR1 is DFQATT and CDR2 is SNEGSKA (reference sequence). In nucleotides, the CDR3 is TGCAGTGCTAGTGATACAGGGGTACCTAATCAGCCCCAGCATTTT. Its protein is CSASDTGVPNQPQHF.

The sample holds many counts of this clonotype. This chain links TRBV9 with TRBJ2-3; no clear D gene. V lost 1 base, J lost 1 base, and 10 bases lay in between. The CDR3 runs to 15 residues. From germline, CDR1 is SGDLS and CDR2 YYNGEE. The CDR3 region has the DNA TGTGCCAGCAGCGTAAGCCAGCTAGGCACAGATACGCAGTATTTT. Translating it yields CASSVSQLGTDTQYF.

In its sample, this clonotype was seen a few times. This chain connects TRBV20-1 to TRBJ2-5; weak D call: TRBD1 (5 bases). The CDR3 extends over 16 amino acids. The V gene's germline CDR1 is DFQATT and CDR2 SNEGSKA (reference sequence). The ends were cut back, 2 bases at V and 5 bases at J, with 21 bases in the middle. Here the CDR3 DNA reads TGCAGTGCTAGACTGGGTCCTTGGGGCACCGCGGAGACCCAGTACTTC. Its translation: CSARLGPWGTAETQYF.

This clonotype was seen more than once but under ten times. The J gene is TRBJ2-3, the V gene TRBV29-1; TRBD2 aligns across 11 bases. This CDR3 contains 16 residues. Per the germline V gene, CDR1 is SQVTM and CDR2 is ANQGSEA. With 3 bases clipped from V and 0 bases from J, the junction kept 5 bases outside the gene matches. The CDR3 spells CSVELAGGPSTDTQYF. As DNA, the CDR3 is TGCAGCGTTGAGCTAGCGGGGGGCCCTAGCACAGATACGCAGTATTTT.

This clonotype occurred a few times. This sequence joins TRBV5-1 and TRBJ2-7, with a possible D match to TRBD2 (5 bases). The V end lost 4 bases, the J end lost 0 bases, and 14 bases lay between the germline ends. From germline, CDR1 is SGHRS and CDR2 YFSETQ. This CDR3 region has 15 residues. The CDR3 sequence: CASSGEPSSSYEQYF. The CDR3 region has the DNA TGCGCCAGCAGCGGTGAACCTAGCAGCTCCTACGAGCAGTACTTC.

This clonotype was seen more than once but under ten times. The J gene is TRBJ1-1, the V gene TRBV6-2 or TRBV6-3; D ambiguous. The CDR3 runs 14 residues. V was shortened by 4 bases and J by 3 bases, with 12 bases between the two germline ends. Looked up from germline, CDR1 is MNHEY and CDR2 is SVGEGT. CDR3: CASSSESRDTEAFF. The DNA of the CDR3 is TGTGCCAGCAGTTCGGAAAGTAGGGACACTGAAGCTTTCTTT.

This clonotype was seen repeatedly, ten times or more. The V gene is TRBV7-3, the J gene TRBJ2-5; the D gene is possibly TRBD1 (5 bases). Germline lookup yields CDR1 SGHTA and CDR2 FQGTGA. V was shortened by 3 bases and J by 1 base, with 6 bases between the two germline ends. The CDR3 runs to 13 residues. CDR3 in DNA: TGTGCCAGCAGCTTTGGGGCCCAAGAGACCCAGTACTTC. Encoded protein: CASSFGAQETQYF.

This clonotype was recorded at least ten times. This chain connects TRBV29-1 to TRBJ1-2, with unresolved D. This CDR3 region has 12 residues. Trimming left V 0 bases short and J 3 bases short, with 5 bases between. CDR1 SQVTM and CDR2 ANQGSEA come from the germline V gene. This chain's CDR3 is CSVEEQDYGYTF. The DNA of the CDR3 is TGCAGCGTTGAAGAGCAGGACTATGGCTACACCTTC.

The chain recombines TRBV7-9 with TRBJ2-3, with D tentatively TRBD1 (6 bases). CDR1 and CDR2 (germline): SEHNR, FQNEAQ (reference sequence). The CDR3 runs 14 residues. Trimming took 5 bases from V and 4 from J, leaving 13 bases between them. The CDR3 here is CASSPAGGSDTQYF. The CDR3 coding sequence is TGTGCCAGCAGCCCGGCTGGGGGCTCAGATACGCAGTATTTT.

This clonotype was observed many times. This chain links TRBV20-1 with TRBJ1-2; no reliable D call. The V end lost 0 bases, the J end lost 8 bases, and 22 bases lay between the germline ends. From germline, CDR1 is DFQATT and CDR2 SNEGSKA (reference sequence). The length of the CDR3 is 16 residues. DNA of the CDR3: TGCAGTGCTAGAGATACCGGTCGACCGTCGCTCGGGGGCTACACCTTC. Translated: CSARDTGRPSLGGYTF.

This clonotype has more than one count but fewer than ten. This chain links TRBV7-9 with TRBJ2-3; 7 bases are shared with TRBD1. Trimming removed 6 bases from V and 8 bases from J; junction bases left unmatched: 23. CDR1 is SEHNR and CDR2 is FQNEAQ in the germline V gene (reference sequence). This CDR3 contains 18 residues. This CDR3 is CASRQGQVTSNFLGTQYF. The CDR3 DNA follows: TGTGCCAGCAGGCAAGGACAGGTGACCTCAAACTTCCTCGGTACGCAGTATTTT.

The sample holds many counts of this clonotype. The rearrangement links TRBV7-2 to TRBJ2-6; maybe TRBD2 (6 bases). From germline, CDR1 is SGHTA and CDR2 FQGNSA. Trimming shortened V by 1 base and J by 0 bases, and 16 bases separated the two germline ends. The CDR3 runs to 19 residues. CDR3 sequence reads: CASSLVAGLSSSGANVLTF. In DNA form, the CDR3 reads TGTGCCAGCAGCTTAGTTGCGGGATTATCCTCCTCTGGGGCCAACGTCCTGACTTTC.

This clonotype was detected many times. The CDR3 coding sequence is TGCAGTGCTAGAGATTTTGGGGATAGCAATCAGCCCCAGCATTTT. This sequence encodes CSARDFGDSNQPQHF. This sequence joins TRBV20-1 and TRBJ1-5; the D is unclear. The CDR3 is made up of 15 amino acids. The germline V gene encodes CDR1 DFQATT and CDR2 SNEGSKA (reference sequence). Deletions cut 0 bases from V and 0 bases from J, with 9 bases between.

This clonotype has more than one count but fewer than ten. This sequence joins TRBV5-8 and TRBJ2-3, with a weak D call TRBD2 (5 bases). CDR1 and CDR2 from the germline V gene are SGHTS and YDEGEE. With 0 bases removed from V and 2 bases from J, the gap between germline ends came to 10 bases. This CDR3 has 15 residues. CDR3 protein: CASSLDRDYTDTQYF. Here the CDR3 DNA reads TGTGCCAGCAGCTTGGATCGGGATTACACAGATACGCAGTATTTT.

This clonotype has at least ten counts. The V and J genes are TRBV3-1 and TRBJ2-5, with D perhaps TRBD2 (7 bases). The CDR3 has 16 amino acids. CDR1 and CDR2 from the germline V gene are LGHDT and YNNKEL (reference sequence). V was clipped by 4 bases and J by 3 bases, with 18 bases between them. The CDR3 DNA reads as TGTGCCAGCAGCCTGCGGACGGGGGGCGCCAAAGAGACCCAGTACTTC. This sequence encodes CASSLRTGGAKETQYF.